This T cell receptor beta chain was identified in a study of long-term antiretroviral therapy in people with HIV. The CDR3 has 13 residues. V lost 3 bases and J lost 4; bases outside the gene matches: 3. Germline V gives CDR1 SNHLY, CDR2 FYNNEI. In its sample, this clone was seen a few times. At the survey level, the v3.0 immunoSEQ assay was run. TCRdb keeps only in-frame clones here, not all; method: immunoSEQ multiplex PCR. The data show about 37,000 clones, 80% to 85% seen once. The origin of this receptor is a man aged 18 to 29 with HIV. The chain joins TRBV2 to TRBJ2-7; 7 positions agree with TRBD2. The specimen comprised unsorted PBMCs, sampled 1 year after starting antiretroviral therapy. For the CDR3, the DNA is TGTGCCAGCAGTGATCAGGGAGGGTACGAGCAGTACTTC. This sequence encodes CASSDQGGYEQYF.